This T cell receptor beta chain was sequenced in a study of blood T cell repertoires in COVID-19. Study at large: Some COVID-19 samples were acute and others convalescent; all came from the United States, Italy and Spain. PBMCs, B-cell-depleted T cells, or T cells were the source of the cDNA or gDNA that made up the material.

Sequencing used immunoSEQ multiplex PCR; TCRdb keeps in-frame clones, though not all of them. The profile shows fewer than 80,000 clones, about four fifths of them singletons. The CDR3 has 16 residues. CDR1 is MDHEN, CDR2 SYDVKM, per germline. The J segment lost 10 bases and the V segment lost 4 bases, leaving 12 bases of the junction unmatched. The chain joins TRBV28 to TRBJ2-1, with TRBD2 matching 11 bases. Material: peripheral blood. This TCR came from a woman older than 75 with active or convalescent COVID-19. CDR3 region: CASSSNIAGGPWEQFF. The CDR3 nucleotides read TGTGCCAGCAGTTCCAATATAGCGGGAGGGCCCTGGGAGCAGTTCTTC. Full variable domain (missing parts from reference TRBV28 and TRBJ2-1): DVKVTQSSRYLVKRTGEKVFLECVQDMDHENMFWYRQDPGLGLRLIYFSYDVKMKEKGDIPEGYSVSREKKERFSLILESASTNQTSMYLCASSSNIAGGPWEQFFGPGTRLTVL.